What follows are 14 T cell receptor beta chains derived from one specimen sequenced in a study of T-cell memory formation after mild COVID-19. One entry per CDR3 protein, called by TCRdb with MiXCR from the 5' RACE reads. The table records tens of thousands of distinct CDR3 sequences, 28% of them present only once. The specimen sequenced was PBMCs or a T cell subset sorted from them (not recorded which). The receptors shown here come from a man younger than 30 who had mild COVID-19 (a few samples of this study predate the infection). Cell type and time point are not known.

The chain carries TRBV19 and TRBJ1-2, with 8 bases fitting TRBD1. Looked up from germline, CDR1 is LNHDA and CDR2 is SQIVND (reference sequence). The CDR3 has 14 amino acids. The junction had 12 bases not matched to a gene; V was cut back by 7 bases and J by 8 bases. The CDR3 protein is CASTTAGQGIGYTF. DNA of the CDR3: TGTGCCAGTACCACCGCCGGACAGGGCATCGGCTACACCTTC.

There are many counts of this clonotype. The chain combines TRBV7-9 with TRBJ2-1; D remains unclear. This CDR3 region has 12 residues. V was shortened by 3 bases and J by 2 bases, with 2 bases between the two germline ends. Germline CDR1 and CDR2: SEHNR and FQNEAQ (reference sequence). As DNA, the CDR3 is TGTGCCAGCAGCTTGGCCTACAATGAGCAGTTCTTC. It is translated as CASSLAYNEQFF. The whole variable domain, filled in from reference TRBV7-9 and TRBJ2-1, reads DTGVSQNPRHKITKRGQNVTFRCDPISEHNRLYWYRQTLGQGPEFLTYFQNEAQLEKSRLLSDRFSAERPKGSFSTLEIQRTEQGDSAMYLCASSLAYNEQFFGPGTRLTVL.

This clonotype was counted a few times. The chain uses TRBV25-1 and TRBJ1-1, with D possibly matching TRBD1 (5 bases). The V end lost 4 bases, the J end lost 7 bases, and 16 bases lay between the germline ends. This CDR3 has 14 amino acids. Germline CDR1 and CDR2: MGHDK and SYGVNS. Here the CDR3 DNA reads TGTGCCAGCAGTGCCGCCGGAGGGGTTGGTGAAGCTTTCTTT. Translated, it gives CASSAAGGVGEAFF.

This chain uses TRBV5-5 with TRBJ1-2; TRBD1 agrees at 11 bases. This CDR3 has 15 residues. Unmatched junction bases numbered 6, after V lost 4 bases and J lost 4 bases. CDR1 and CDR2 (germline): SGHKS, YYEKEE (reference sequence). The chain's CDR3 is CASSVDRGLPYGYTF. The CDR3 DNA is TGTGCCAGCAGCGTGGACAGGGGGCTCCCCTATGGCTACACCTTC.

The rearrangement uses TRBV12-3 or TRBV12-4 and TRBJ2-1, with a weak D call TRBD2 (6 bases). CDR3 length equals 15 residues. V was cut by 8 bases and J by 3 bases, with 17 bases left in between. The chain's CDR3 is CASVLGRRGYNEQFF. The CDR3 DNA follows: TGTGCCAGCGTCCTCGGTCGGCGGGGCTACAATGAGCAGTTCTTC.

This clonotype was counted between two and nine times. The V gene is TRBV27, the J gene TRBJ2-3, with 8 bases lining up with TRBD1. Per germline, CDR1 MNHEY and CDR2 SMNVEV (reference sequence). The CDR3 spans 15 residues. Losses at the gene ends were 6 bases for V and 4 bases for J; bases not matched to a gene: 9. The CDR3 nucleotides are TGTGCCAGCAGACGCTCGGGCAGGGGGCCAGATACGCAGTATTTT. It specifies CASRRSGRGPDTQYF.

The V call is TRBV28, the J call TRBJ1-6; D gene unclear. This CDR3 is built from 16 residues. Trimming pared 2 bases from V and 0 bases from J, leaving 8 bases between. Germline CDR1 and CDR2: MDHEN and SYDVKM. CDR3 amino acids: CASSLSGSSYNSPLHF. Written as DNA, the CDR3 is TGTGCCAGCAGTTTAAGTGGGAGCTCCTATAATTCACCCCTCCACTTT.

This clonotype was seen a few times. This chain connects TRBV4-1 to TRBJ1-1; D is ambiguous. The CDR3 extends over 12 amino acids. Germline values: CDR1 MGHRA, CDR2 YSYEKL. Trimming cost V 6 bases and J 10 bases, with 15 bases left between them. CDR3: CASSPRGRAAFF. The CDR3 DNA follows: TGCGCCAGCAGTCCGAGAGGTCGGGCAGCTTTCTTT.

The rearrangement joins TRBV7-9 to TRBJ1-2; D not resolved. Germline assignment: CDR1 SEHNR and CDR2 FQNEAQ (reference sequence). The CDR3 totals 12 residues. V lost 1 base to trimming and J lost 8 bases, with 8 bases between them. Here the CDR3 DNA reads TGTGCCAGCAGCTTAGAGAACGCCGGCTACACCTTC. Its translation is CASSLENAGYTF.

This clonotype was detected only a few times. V is TRBV7-8 and J is TRBJ1-2, with unresolved D. The CDR3 sequence is 14 residues long. Deletions cut 2 bases from V and 8 bases from J, with 15 bases between. Per the germline V gene, CDR1 is SGHVS and CDR2 is FQNEAQ. The CDR3 DNA reads as TGTGCCAGCAGCTTACTGACCCCACCGGACGGCTACACCTTC. Its translation is CASSLLTPPDGYTF.

This chain joins TRBV6-5 and TRBJ2-2, with a weak D call TRBD1 (6 bases). The germline gives CDR1 MNHEY, CDR2 SVGAGI. Trimming shortened V by 6 bases and J by 1 base, and 15 bases separated the two germline ends. CDR3 size: 16 residues. The CDR3 region is CASRRPCRGNTGELFF. The CDR3 DNA sequence: TGTGCCAGCAGGAGACCTTGCAGGGGGAACACCGGGGAGCTGTTTTTT.

This clonotype was detected a few times. This rearrangement joins TRBV5-1 to TRBJ1-5; the match to TRBD1 covers 8 bases. Germline CDR1 is SGHRS and CDR2 is YFSETQ. The V segment lost 4 bases and the J segment 4 bases; nucleotides outside the gene matches: 4. There are 14 residues in the CDR3. Here the CDR3 DNA reads TGCGCCAGCAGCACTGGACAGGGTAATCAGCCCCAGCATTTT. Its protein is CASSTGQGNQPQHF.

V usage is TRBV7-9 and J usage is TRBJ1-5; D unresolved. The CDR3 has 12 residues. Trimming removed 1 base at V and 5 bases at J, with 3 bases between. The germline V gene has CDR1 SEHNR and CDR2 FQNEAQ (reference sequence). This CDR3 reads CASSLVDQPQHF. The CDR3, as DNA: TGTGCCAGCAGCTTAGTTGATCAGCCCCAGCATTTT.

This clonotype counts as medium-sized. This chain joins TRBV6-2 or TRBV6-3 and TRBJ2-1, with 9 bases lining up with TRBD1. Germline loops: CDR1 MNHEY, CDR2 SVGEGT. V was pared by 0 bases and J by 6 bases, with 0 bases of the junction left unmatched. This CDR3 spans 14 amino acids. CDR3 sequence (DNA): TGTGCCAGCAGTTACTCGACAGGGGGCAATGAGCAGTTCTTC. Translating gives CASSYSTGGNEQFF.